Presented here are 5 T cell receptor beta chains from one specimen sequenced in a study of CD8 T cells in ankylosing spondylitis. Study results and caveats: Roughly eight highly homologous variants made up a TCR beta motif that seemed to typify ankylosing spondylitis blood.

The antigens of these receptors remain unknown. Via MiXCR, TCRdb re-called the 5' RACE reads, giving one row per CDR3 protein. Here the sample spans more than 400,000 distinct CDR3 sequences, 5.3% being singletons. Specimen: blood, either unsorted or a sorted T cell fraction (not recorded which). These receptor sequences come from a male donor with ankylosing spondylitis.

This clonotype was seen ten or more times. The chain is built from TRBV7-6 and TRBJ2-7; 8 nucleotides match TRBD2. There are 14 residues in the CDR3. Germline V gene lookup returns CDR1 SGHVS and CDR2 FNYEAQ. The ends lost 2 bases at V and 3 bases at J; junction bases unmatched: 3. The CDR3: CASSLSLAGYEQYF. CDR3 in DNA: TGTGCCAGCAGCTTATCGCTAGCGGGCTACGAGCAGTACTTC.

This clonotype occurred many times. This chain joins TRBV7-2 and TRBJ1-6; 7 positions agree with TRBD1. CDR3 size: 16 residues. V was pared by 4 bases and J by 0 bases, with 3 bases of the junction left unmatched. Germline V gives CDR1 SGHTA, CDR2 FQGNSA. The chain's CDR3 is CASSSQGSSYNSPLHF. CDR3 bases: TGTGCCAGCAGCTCACAGGGGAGCTCCTATAATTCACCCCTCCACTTT.

This clonotype was seen many times. The chain is built from TRBV7-2 and TRBJ1-3, with 10 bases fitting TRBD1. Germline trimming cut 6 bases from V and 4 bases from J; bases unmatched to any gene: 6. Looked up from germline, CDR1 is SGHTA and CDR2 is FQGNSA. The CDR3 extends over 15 amino acids. The DNA of the CDR3 is TGTGCCAGCAGGTTTGACAGGGGGCACGGAAACACCATATATTTT. Amino acid sequence: CASRFDRGHGNTIYF.

This clonotype has a count of ten or more. V gene TRBV20-1 combines with J gene TRBJ2-7, with 7 nucleotides matching TRBD2. CDR1 and CDR2 (germline): DFQATT, SNEGSKA (reference sequence). CDR3 size: 12 residues. The trim removed 3 bases at V and 5 bases at J, leaving 4 bases unmatched. The CDR3 here is CSASRLADEQYF. The CDR3 coding sequence is TGCAGTGCTAGTCGACTAGCTGACGAGCAGTACTTC.

This clonotype was picked up many times. The chain recombines TRBV5-1 with TRBJ2-1, with D hard to call. This CDR3 is built from 14 residues. Germline lookup yields CDR1 SGHRS and CDR2 YFSETQ. V gave up 3 bases and J gave up 9 bases, with 16 bases separating them. The CDR3 sequence is CASSSPSRASEQFF. The DNA for the CDR3 is TGCGCCAGCAGCTCCCCCTCCCGGGCCAGTGAGCAGTTCTTC.